Each of the 15 T cell receptor beta chains below was sequenced from the same sample in a study of T cell responses to AZD1222 COVID-19 vaccine. Using immunoSEQ multiplex PCR, the repertoire was profiled, and TCRdb retains in-frame clones only, with some absent. The table has some 150,000 clones, 90% seen once. The source was peripheral blood, collected on day 0 of AZD1222 vaccination. These receptors were collected from an adult in good health.

This clone is a singleton in its sample. The chain uses TRBV27 and TRBJ1-5; TRBD1 agrees at 11 bases. V lost 4 bases to trimming and J lost 8 bases; unmatched junction nucleotides: 4. There are 14 residues in the CDR3. CDR1 and CDR2 from the germline V gene are MNHEY and SMNVEV (reference sequence). The CDR3 sequence: CASSWDRGSKPQHF. CDR3 sequence (DNA): TGTGCCAGCAGTTGGGACAGGGGGAGCAAGCCCCAGCATTTT.

In its sample, this clone was seen once. J is TRBJ2-3 and V is TRBV24-1; a weak D match, TRBD2 (6 bases). The CDR3 is 12 amino acids. V lost 9 bases, J lost 6 bases, and 12 bases lay in between. Germline CDR1 KGHDR, CDR2 SFDVKD. Here the CDR3 DNA reads TGTGCCACCTCGGAGGGAGCCGATACGCAGTATTTT. Its protein product is CATSEGADTQYF.

The V gene is TRBV6-5, the J gene TRBJ2-5, with TRBD2 matching 10 bases. The V gene's germline CDR1 is MNHEY and CDR2 SVGAGI. The CDR3 covers 14 residues. V shed 6 bases, J shed 6 bases, and the junction held 7 bases outside the gene matches. The CDR3 reads CASSQREGRKTQYF. The CDR3 DNA reads as TGTGCCAGCAGCCAGCGGGAGGGAAGAAAGACCCAGTACTTC.

The CDR3 loop is CASSPGSATYEQYF. The CDR3 region has the DNA TGTGCCAGCTCACCAGGTTCAGCTACCTACGAGCAGTACTTC. V gene TRBV18 combines with J gene TRBJ2-7; D not certain. The CDR3 runs 14 residues. The V gene lost 2 bases and the J gene lost 2 bases, with 10 bases spanning the gap. In germline, CDR1 is KGHSH, CDR2 LQKENI.

The V call is TRBV5-5, the J call TRBJ1-6; D is ambiguous. CDR1 and CDR2 from the germline V gene are SGHKS and YYEKEE (reference sequence). Trimming shortened V by 0 bases and J by 6 bases, and 7 bases separated the two germline ends. The CDR3 extends over 14 amino acids. In DNA form, the CDR3 reads TGTGCCAGCAGCTTGGGTACGAGTAATTCACCCCTCCACTTT. Its protein is CASSLGTSNSPLHF. Together with reference TRBV5-5 and TRBJ1-6, the CDR3 gives the full variable domain: DAGVTQSPTHLIKTRGQQVTLRCSPISGHKSVSWYQQVLGQGPQFIFQYYEKEERGRGNFPDRFSARQFPNYSSELNVNALLLGDSALYLCASSLGTSNSPLHFGNGTRLTVT.

V usage is TRBV9 and J usage is TRBJ2-7, with D perhaps given as TRBD1 or TRBD2 (5 bases each). Between the trimmed V and J ends, which lost 0 bases and 7 bases, there was a span of 11 bases. This CDR3 is 13 amino acids long. Germline CDR1 is SGDLS and CDR2 is YYNGEE. The CDR3 coding sequence is TGTGCCAGCAGCGTAGCGGGGCCGGGGGAGCAGTACTTC. This codes for CASSVAGPGEQYF.

The rearrangement links TRBV7-2 to TRBJ1-4; D is perhaps TRBD1 (6 bases). This CDR3 is built from 16 residues. V was shortened by 5 bases and J by 3 bases, with 16 bases between the two germline ends. Germline V gives CDR1 SGHTA, CDR2 FQGNSA. The CDR3 nucleotides read TGTGCCAGCAGCCCCATCCCGACAGGACCTAATGAAAAACTGTTTTTT. The encoded protein is CASSPIPTGPNEKLFF.

The V and J genes are TRBV2 and TRBJ2-1, with 11 positions matching TRBD2. CDR1 and CDR2 from the germline V gene are SNHLY and FYNNEI. Trimming took 5 bases from V and 5 from J; bases not matched to a gene: 5. The length of the CDR3 is 15 residues. CDR3 DNA sequence: TGTGCCAGCAGTACCGGGACTAGCGGAAACAATGAGCAGTTCTTC. Its translation: CASSTGTSGNNEQFF.

The rearrangement joins TRBV5-1 to TRBJ1-1, with 8 bases that match TRBD1. Germline assignment: CDR1 SGHRS and CDR2 YFSETQ. V gave up 4 bases and J gave up 7 bases; unmatched junction bases: 6. The CDR3 totals 13 residues. CDR3 in DNA: TGCGCCAGCAGCACCGACAGGGGCGGTGAAGCTTTCTTT. The encoded protein is CASSTDRGGEAFF.

The V and J genes are TRBV2 and TRBJ2-2; D uncertain. Trimming removed 7 bases from V and 0 bases from J, with 9 bases in between. The CDR3 has 14 amino acids. Germline loops: CDR1 SNHLY, CDR2 FYNNEI. CDR3 amino acids: CASIGRANTGELFF. CDR3 nucleotide sequence: TGTGCCAGCATTGGCCGCGCGAACACCGGGGAGCTGTTTTTT.

V is TRBV6-5 and J is TRBJ1-5; D perhaps matches TRBD1 (5 bases). The germline V gene encodes CDR1 MNHEY and CDR2 SVGAGI. The CDR3 is 12 residues long. Trimming removed 4 bases at V and 4 bases at J, with 5 bases between. DNA of the CDR3: TGTGCCAGCAGTTCAGGGAATCAGCCCCAGCATTTT. Translated, it gives CASSSGNQPQHF.

This sequence joins TRBV10-3 and TRBJ2-1, with a tentative D call TRBD2 (6 bases). The CDR3 length is 15 residues. V was clipped by 2 bases and J by 5 bases, with 13 bases between them. In germline, CDR1 is ENHRY, CDR2 SYGVKD. CDR3 in amino acids: CAISEGRELNNEQFF. The CDR3 bases are TGTGCCATCAGTGAGGGACGGGAGCTGAACAATGAGCAGTTCTTC.

This chain links TRBV6-1 with TRBJ2-7, with D possibly being TRBD1 or TRBD2 (5 bases each). V was cut by 2 bases and J by 6 bases, with 23 bases left in between. This CDR3 has 17 amino acids. The germline gives CDR1 MNHNS, CDR2 SASEGT. The CDR3 loop reads CASSEIPVGLLRGEQYF. The CDR3 nucleotides are TGTGCCAGCAGTGAAATCCCGGTGGGGCTACTGAGGGGCGAGCAGTACTTC.

The chain links TRBV5-1 to TRBJ2-5, with a possible D match to TRBD1 (6 bases). The CDR3 sequence is 15 residues long. V was pared by 5 bases and J by 5 bases, with 19 bases between. CDR1 is SGHRS, CDR2 YFSETQ, per germline. The CDR3, as DNA: TGCGCCAGCAGGAAATCTAACAGGGTTGGGGAGACCCAGTACTTC. This encodes CASRKSNRVGETQYF.

The V and J genes are TRBV7-6 and TRBJ2-1; maybe TRBD2 (5 bases). The CDR3 has 14 amino acids. V dropped 1 base and J dropped 4 bases, with 8 bases sitting between them. The germline CDR1 and CDR2 sequences are SGHVS and FNYEAQ. The CDR3: CASSLVGSYNEQFF. CDR3 DNA sequence: TGTGCCAGCAGCTTAGTGGGGAGTTACAATGAGCAGTTCTTC.